This T cell receptor beta chain was profiled in a study of tumor-infiltrating lymphocytes in oesophageal squamous cell carcinoma. TCRdb fed the PCR reads into MiXCR, producing one record per CDR3 protein. The repertoire holds 15,000 to 20,000 distinct CDR3 sequences, with 50% as singletons. CDR3 length equals 14 residues. V lost 7 bases and J 6 bases, leaving 17 bases between the germline ends. Germline CDR1 MNHNS, CDR2 SASEGT. Within the sample, this clonotype is medium-sized. The V and J genes are TRBV6-1 and TRBJ2-3; D gene ambiguous. The sequencing sample was made of esophageal tumor tissue. The receptor's source is a male donor with esophageal squamous cell carcinoma. The CDR3 region is CASTPLSRSDTQYF. The CDR3 DNA reads as TGTGCCAGCACTCCCCTCTCACGTTCGGATACGCAGTATTTT.